A selection of T cell receptor beta chains follows, all from one sample in a study of CD4 T cells in relation to SARS-CoV-2 and coronaviruses. TCRdb keeps only in-frame clones here, not all; method: immunoSEQ multiplex PCR. This table has approximately 17,000 clones, around 82% appearing once. What these receptors recognize is not known. Source material: CD4+ T cells from PBMCs, cultured in vitro. These receptors originate from a human donor in good health. CDR3s include the opening cysteine and the closing phenylalanine or tryptophan. Fields, in order: J gene, CDR3 length, V gene, CDR3 protein.

TRBJ1-2 | 15 | TRBV3-1/TRBV3-2 | CASSQGVGSSYGYTF
TRBJ2-4 | 17 | TRBV3-1/TRBV3-2 | CASSPSAGSLTGNIQYF
TRBJ2-7 | 14 | TRBV19 | CASSTRWESYEQYF
TRBJ1-4 | 12 | TRBV6-5 | CASGQRNEKLFF
TRBJ2-7 | 15 | TRBV27 | CASSPRGRGQGEQYF
TRBJ2-7 | 15 | TRBV5-1 | CASSFGGGGSYEQYF
TRBJ1-6 | 16 | TRBV7-3 | CASSRGSGTGGSPLHF
TRBJ1-1 | 13 | TRBV25-1 | CASSLTVNTEAFF
TRBJ2-1 | 14 | TRBV3-1/TRBV3-2 | CASSQFLGGNEQFF
TRBJ1-3 | 13 | TRBV12-3/TRBV12-4 | CASSVREGNTIYF
TRBJ2-5 | 18 | TRBV5-1 | CASSLGTLAGDYQETQYF
TRBJ1-2 | 15 | TRBV3-1/TRBV3-2 | CASSPNAGAPYGYTF
TRBJ2-3 | 11 | TRBV4-2 | CASSLRSEQYF
TRBJ2-7 | 13 | TRBV7-9 | CASSLREGYEQYF
TRBJ1-2 | 12 | TRBV5-1 | CASSSSGQGYTF
TRBJ2-7 | 14 | TRBV25-1 | CASSEGAVNYEQYF
TRBJ2-1 | 15 | TRBV9 | CASSPRVAGYNEQFF
TRBJ1-1 | 13 | TRBV19 | CASSVQGLREALF
TRBJ1-6 | 17 | TRBV28 | CASSSPRGSSYNSPLHF
TRBJ2-1 | 16 | TRBV18 | CASSATGGTSYNEQFF
TRBJ1-1 | 15 | TRBV5-1 | CASSFGGQGNTEAFF
TRBJ2-3 | 14 | TRBV5-1 | CASSLAWSGDTQYF
TRBJ1-1 | 14 | TRBV11-2 | CASSRSDRDAEAFF
TRBJ1-5 | 15 | TRBV19 | CASIEDNTSNQPQHF
TRBJ1-2 | 12 | TRBV3-1/TRBV3-2 | CASSQASYGYTF
TRBJ2-5 | 13 | TRBV7-8 | CASSPPREETQYF
TRBJ1-1 | 14 | TRBV7-9 | CASSPRTGETEAFF
TRBJ1-6 | 15 | TRBV3-1/TRBV3-2 | CASSTQGWGSSPLHF
TRBJ1-5 | 15 | TRBV19 | CASSIDDGGIQPQHF
TRBJ1-6 | 15 | TRBV4-1 | CASSQTMAEGSPLHF
TRBJ2-5 | 12 | TRBV18 | CASSEYQETQYF
TRBJ2-2 | 15 | TRBV24-1 | CATSEEGQGAGELFF
TRBJ2-3 | 14 | TRBV2 | CASSDPPRTDTQYF
TRBJ2-7 | 13 | TRBV30 | CAWSEGGLDEQYF
TRBJ2-7 | 14 | TRBV24-1 | CATSDSGAGHEQYF
TRBJ2-1 | 20 | TRBV10-1 | CAIARTRLDSLPNSYNEQFF
TRBJ1-5 | 15 | TRBV3-1/TRBV3-2 | CASSQDVGGGQPQHF
TRBJ1-5 | 14 | TRBV23-1 | CARTGGSGNQPQHF
TRBJ2-5 | 13 | TRBV5-1 | CASSLAPLETQYF
TRBJ1-5 | 15 | TRBV6-5 | CASTLGTDSNQPQHF
TRBJ1-5 | 18 | TRBV19 | CASSIVGMGGKKNQPQHF
TRBJ2-3 | 14 | TRBV10-1 | CASSEWPNTDTQYF
TRBJ1-1 | 14 | TRBV18 | CASSYRTEDTEAFF
TRBJ1-4 | 15 | TRBV6-6 | CASSDGGREGEKLFF
TRBJ2-7 | 15 | TRBV6-5 | CASRTDIRSSYEQYF
TRBJ1-5 | 14 | TRBV19 | CASSIRGSDQPQHF
TRBJ1-2 | 13 | TRBV11-2 | CASSLDGLHGYTF
TRBJ2-1 | 15 | TRBV18 | CASSRTGTGDNEQFF
TRBJ1-2 | 12 | TRBV30 | CAWSVGAYGYTF
TRBJ2-1 | 17 | TRBV10-1 | CATGYTPAQSSYNEQFF